What follows is one TCR beta chain and its context. The target antigen is unknown. Sequencing used immunoSEQ multiplex PCR; TCRdb keeps in-frame clones, though not all of them. The data contain some 59,000 clones, approximately 90% of them singletons. Germline V gene lookup returns CDR1 MGHRA and CDR2 YSYEKL. Trimming shortened V by 2 bases and J by 4 bases, and 9 bases separated the two germline ends. The CDR3 totals 14 residues. The sample originates from a study of OX40 agonist ivuxolimab in advanced cancers. As for the study in general: Ivuxolimab, an antibody that agonizes OX40 (CD134), was administered to the patients. Administration of intravenous ivuxolimab to patients occurred every 2 weeks at 0.01 to 10 mg/kg. Broader study findings: CD8+ T cells were the subset that, on average, had more expanded clones than CD4+.

Material: CD4+ or CD8+ T cells sorted from blood, obtained in a trial of the OX40 agonist ivuxolimab. J is TRBJ2-1 and V is TRBV4-1; D gene ambiguous. The sequence derives from an adult with an advanced solid tumor such as melanoma, head and neck, liver or kidney cancer. The CDR3 here is CASSQPVGYNEQFF. The CDR3 nucleotides are TGCGCCAGCAGCCAACCGGTCGGGTACAATGAGCAGTTCTTC.